The rows below give T cell receptor beta chains drawn from one sample of a study of OX40 agonist ivuxolimab in advanced cancers. Clones were sequenced by immunoSEQ multiplex PCR, and TCRdb holds only the in-frame ones, with some missing. The sample consists of about 68,000 clones, about 89% of them appearing once. The sequencing used CD4+ or CD8+ T cells sorted from blood, collected in a trial of the OX40 agonist ivuxolimab. The receptors here all came from an adult with an advanced solid tumor such as melanoma, head and neck, liver or kidney cancer. CDR3s include the opening cysteine and the closing phenylalanine or tryptophan. D genes are given only for firm matches.

D gene: TRBD1; J gene: TRBJ2-2; V gene: TRBV7-9; CDR3 length: 16; CDR3 DNA: TGTGCCAGCAGCCTACAGGGGGCGCGTAGCACCGGGGAGCTGTTTTTT; CDR3 protein: CASSLQGARSTGELFF
D gene: NA; J gene: TRBJ2-7; V gene: TRBV6-1; CDR3 length: 20; CDR3 DNA: TGTGCCAGCAGTGTGCTCCAAGGAGGTATTCGTATAAGGGCATCCTACGAGCAGTACTTC; CDR3 protein: CASSVLQGGIRIRASYEQYF
D gene: NA; J gene: TRBJ1-3; V gene: TRBV5-1; CDR3 length: 15; CDR3 DNA: TGCGCCAGCAGCTTGGGGGGCAGCTCTGGAAACACCATATATTTT; CDR3 protein: CASSLGGSSGNTIYF
D gene: NA; J gene: TRBJ1-1; V gene: TRBV6-6; CDR3 length: 15; CDR3 DNA: TGTGCCAGCAGGGGACCGGGCCAGGGAAACACTGAAGCTTTCTTT; CDR3 protein: CASRGPGQGNTEAFF
D gene: NA; J gene: TRBJ1-2; V gene: TRBV7-2; CDR3 length: 11; CDR3 DNA: TGTGCCAGCACCCCTCATGATGGCTACACCTTC; CDR3 protein: CASTPHDGYTF
D gene: NA; J gene: TRBJ1-5; V gene: TRBV19; CDR3 length: 13; CDR3 DNA: TGTGCCAGTAGTACGACACGGAATCAGCCCCAGCATTTT; CDR3 protein: CASSTTRNQPQHF
D gene: NA; J gene: TRBJ1-6; V gene: TRBV5-6; CDR3 length: 16; CDR3 DNA: TGTGCCAGCAGCTTGCCGGACGGAGACTATAATTCACCCCTCCACTTT; CDR3 protein: CASSLPDGDYNSPLHF
D gene: TRBD2; J gene: TRBJ2-2; V gene: TRBV9; CDR3 length: 16; CDR3 DNA: TGTGCCAGCAGCGTAGTATTTGGCGGGAGTACCGGGGAGCTGTTTTTT; CDR3 protein: CASSVVFGGSTGELFF
D gene: NA; J gene: TRBJ2-7; V gene: TRBV2; CDR3 length: 13; CDR3 DNA: TGTGCCAGCAGGAGAGATCCCTCCTACGAGCAGTACTTC; CDR3 protein: CASRRDPSYEQYF
D gene: NA; J gene: TRBJ1-2; V gene: TRBV27; CDR3 length: 15; CDR3 DNA: TGTGCCAGCAGAGCGGTTGGGGACGGCAGCTATGGCTACACCTTC; CDR3 protein: CASRAVGDGSYGYTF
D gene: NA; J gene: TRBJ1-4; V gene: TRBV2; CDR3 length: 15; CDR3 DNA: TGTGCCAGCAGCAAAACCGGGACGGCAAATGAAAAACTGTTTTTT; CDR3 protein: CASSKTGTANEKLFF
D gene: NA; J gene: TRBJ1-4; V gene: TRBV7-6; CDR3 length: 16; CDR3 DNA: TGTGCCAGCAGCTCGGGGGCTCAAGGGGCGTATGAAAAACTGTTTTTT; CDR3 protein: CASSSGAQGAYEKLFF